This is a list of T cell receptor beta chains from one sample in a study of human T cells and chemical hapten exposure. TCRdb itself ran the RACE reads through MiXCR, one entry per CDR3 protein. The table has around 330,000 distinct CDR3 sequences, approximately 5% seen once. Sample: whole blood, taken in connection with sensitization to the hapten diphenylcyclopropenone (DPC). The receptors derive from a woman under 30 with alopecia areata. Some clones in this sample may be carry-over from other donors' samples. Both conserved end residues are part of each CDR3. A D gene is named only where the DNA matches it firmly. Some rows have no size entry. The others give once, few or many, or a class for an expanded clone.

>TRBD1|many|TRBJ2-2|16|TRBV5-1
TGCGCCAGCCGGGCCCCCGGACAGGCTGACACCGGGGAGCTGTTTTTT
CASRAPGQADTGELFF
>TRBD2|many|TRBJ2-1|18|TRBV4-3
TGCGCCAGCAGCCAAGAACTAGCGGGGGGCCTTGGCTACAATGAGCAGTTCTTC
CASSQELAGGLGYNEQFF
>NA|many|TRBJ2-3|12|TRBV7-2
TGTGCCAGCAGCTTAGAAGGCCGGTCGCAGTATTTT
CASSLEGRSQYF
>NA|many|TRBJ1-4|14|TRBV7-9
TGTGCCAGCAGCTTATTAGAGGGTGGTGAAAAACTGTTTTTT
CASSLLEGGEKLFF
>TRBD1|many|TRBJ1-5|15|TRBV6-1
TGTGCCAGCAGAGGGACAGCCGATAGCAATCAGCCCCAGCATTTT
CASRGTADSNQPQHF
>TRBD1|NA|TRBJ2-1|15|TRBV27
TGTGCCAGCAGTGTAGGGACAGGGGGGCCCAATGAGCAGTTCTTC
CASSVGTGGPNEQFF
>NA|NA|TRBJ1-4|14|TRBV12-3/TRBV12-4
TGTGCCAGCGGCCGGGGGAGCCTAGAAGAAAAACTGTTTTTT
CASGRGSLEEKLFF
>NA|NA|TRBJ2-3|13|TRBV3-1
TGTGCCAGCAGCCAAGATCTACTAGCAACGCAGTATTTT
CASSQDLLATQYF
>NA|NA|TRBJ2-6|15|TRBV7-2
TGTGCCAGCAGCCGTCTCTCATCTGGGGCCAACGTCCTGACTTTC
CASSRLSSGANVLTF
>NA|NA|TRBJ1-1|12|TRBV27
TGTGACCCCCGGAGGGTGAACACTGAAGCTTTCTTT
CDPRRVNTEAFF
>NA|few|TRBJ1-1|11|TRBV12-3/TRBV12-4
TGTGCCAGCAGTTTCTCGCTGGAAGCTTTCTTT
CASSFSLEAFF
>NA|few|TRBJ1-2|13|TRBV6-6
TGTGCCAGCAGTTACGGGCAGAGCTATGGCTACACCTTC
CASSYGQSYGYTF
>TRBD1|few|TRBJ2-3|15|TRBV5-1
TGCGCCAGCAGACCCGGGACAGTTAGCACAGATACGCAGTATTTT
CASRPGTVSTDTQYF
>NA|many|TRBJ2-3|16|TRBV12-3/TRBV12-4
TGTGCCAGCCAGGTGCGGCGGGGCGTTAGCACAGATACGCAGTATTTT
CASQVRRGVSTDTQYF
>NA|few|TRBJ1-4|17|TRBV9
TGTGCCAGCAGCGCTAGGGGTAGGCCCGGGGATGGTGAAAAACTGTTTTTT
CASSARGRPGDGEKLFF
>NA|many|TRBJ2-2|14|TRBV7-3
TGTGCCAGCAGCTTCTCTCGAACAGCCGGGGAGCTGTTTTTT
CASSFSRTAGELFF
>NA|few|TRBJ2-2|14|TRBV12-3/TRBV12-4
TGTGCCAGCAGTTTAGGAAGCTACTCCGGGGAGCTGTTTTTT
CASSLGSYSGELFF
>TRBD1|many|TRBJ1-2|16|TRBV6-2/TRBV6-3
TGTGCCAGCAGATTCCCGGGACAGGGGGCACGGTATGGCTACACCTTC
CASRFPGQGARYGYTF
>NA|NA|TRBJ1-2|15|TRBV5-4
TGTGCCAGCAGCCTGGGGAGCGGGGGCGACTATGGCTACACCTTC
CASSLGSGGDYGYTF
>NA|few|TRBJ1-1|14|TRBV6-5
TGTGCCAGCAGTTACTCCCGGACACAAACTGAAGCTTTCTTT
CASSYSRTQTEAFF
>TRBD2|NA|TRBJ2-1|14|TRBV27
TGTGCCAGCAGTCCGACAGCGCTCCTAGCGGGCCCGTTCTTC
CASSPTALLAGPFF
>TRBD1|many|TRBJ2-3|15|TRBV7-2
TGTGCCAGCAGCGTTACAGGGGGCGCCGCAGATACGCAGTATTTT
CASSVTGGAADTQYF
>NA|few|TRBJ1-2|14|TRBV7-8
TGTGCCAGCAGCTTAGAGGGGCATGCCTATGGCTACACCTTC
CASSLEGHAYGYTF
>NA|NA|TRBJ2-3|14|TRBV7-2
TGTGCCAGCAGCTTAGTCGGTTACACAGATACGCAGTATTTT
CASSLVGYTDTQYF
>NA|few|TRBJ1-5|15|TRBV20-1
TGCAGTGCTCTCCGGAGGGGGGTGGGGAATCAGCCCCAGCATTTT
CSALRRGVGNQPQHF
>TRBD2|few|TRBJ2-5|18|TRBV6-5
TGTGCCAGCAGTTATCAGCGGGGGGGCCCACCTGGTCAGGAGACCCAGTACTTC
CASSYQRGGPPGQETQYF
>TRBD1|NA|TRBJ1-4|17|TRBV4-1
TGCGCCAGCAGCCCGTGGGACAGGGGCCTGATTAATGAAAAACTGTTTTTT
CASSPWDRGLINEKLFF
>TRBD1|few|TRBJ2-6|14|TRBV7-9
TGTGCCAGCAGCAGATGGACAGGGAGAGGCGTCCTGACTTTC
CASSRWTGRGVLTF
>NA|NA|TRBJ1-2|14|TRBV7-9
TGTGCCAGCAGCTTAGCGCAGAGTAACTATGGCTACACCTTC
CASSLAQSNYGYTF
>NA|many|TRBJ2-2|12|TRBV6-2/TRBV6-3
TGTGCCAGCAGTTACTTAGCCGGGGAGCTGTTTTTT
CASSYLAGELFF
>NA|many|TRBJ1-6|16|TRBV23-1
TGCGCCACCCCCGGGGGGGCGGCCTTCGACAATTCACCCCTCCACTTT
CATPGGAAFDNSPLHF
>TRBD1|few|TRBJ1-6|15|TRBV6-5
TGTGCCAGCAGTGCCTCAGGGGGCTATAATTCACCCCTCCACTTT
CASSASGGYNSPLHF
>TRBD1|few|TRBJ1-6|18|TRBV6-1
TGTGCCAGCAGTGGAAAACCCAACAGGGGGTACTATAATTCACCCCTCCACTTT
CASSGKPNRGYYNSPLHF
>TRBD1|NA|TRBJ1-6|15|TRBV4-3
TGCGCCAGCAGCCAAGGGACAGGGCCCAATTCACCCCTCCACTTT
CASSQGTGPNSPLHF
>NA|many|TRBJ2-3|12|TRBV2
TGTGCCAGCAGTGAAGGGCCCGATTCACAGTATTTT
CASSEGPDSQYF
>NA|many|TRBJ1-2|14|TRBV7-2
TGTGCCAGCAGCCTAAGGACTTCCACTAATGGCTACACCTTC
CASSLRTSTNGYTF
>TRBD1|once|TRBJ1-5|14|TRBV7-8
TGTGCCAGCAGCCCGACGACAGGGTTAGGTCCCCAGCATTTT
CASSPTTGLGPQHF
>TRBD2|NA|TRBJ2-1|16|TRBV3-1
TGTGCCAGCAGCCTCGGACTAGCGGGGTTGTACAATGAGCAGTTCTTC
CASSLGLAGLYNEQFF
>TRBD2|NA|TRBJ2-3|19|TRBV18
TGTGCCAGCTCATTATGGACTAGCGTGGGGGACCCTAGCACAGATACGCAGTATTTT
CASSLWTSVGDPSTDTQYF
>NA|many|TRBJ2-7|16|TRBV21-1
TGTGCCAGCGTCAGGGGCAGGGCCTACAGCTCCTACGAGCAGTACTTC
CASVRGRAYSSYEQYF
>TRBD2|many|TRBJ2-5|17|TRBV7-8
TGTGCCAGCAGCTTCTACTACCGGACTAGCGGGGAAGAGACCCAGTACTTC
CASSFYYRTSGEETQYF
>TRBD1|NA|TRBJ2-2|15|TRBV15
TGTGCCACCAGCGGACAGGGAGTTCAGGGCGGGGAGCTGTTTTTT
CATSGQGVQGGELFF
>TRBD2|many|TRBJ2-3|18|TRBV7-2
TGTGCCAGCAGCTTAATCATGACTAGCCGAGCTAGCACAGATACGCAGTATTTT
CASSLIMTSRASTDTQYF
>TRBD1|few|TRBJ1-1|16|TRBV3-1
TGTGCCAGCAGCCACCGGACAGGGGGGTGGAACACTGAAGCTTTCTTT
CASSHRTGGWNTEAFF
>TRBD1|many|TRBJ2-1|18|TRBV5-6
TGTGCCAGCAGCAGCTATTTTCTGGGACAGGGATTCGACAATGAGCAGTTCTTC
CASSSYFLGQGFDNEQFF
>NA|many|TRBJ2-7|13|TRBV4-3
TGCGCCAGCAGCCAAGATCACCACTACGAGCAGTACTTC
CASSQDHHYEQYF
>TRBD2|NA|TRBJ2-5|17|TRBV7-9
TGTGCCAGCAGCTTTGAATCCATAGCGGGGCTACAAGAGACCCAGTACTTC
CASSFESIAGLQETQYF
>NA|many|TRBJ1-4|14|TRBV12-3/TRBV12-4
TGTGCCAGCAGCCGGCCGGCGACTAATGAAAAACTGTTTTTT
CASSRPATNEKLFF
>TRBD2|few|TRBJ2-5|15|TRBV27
TGTGCCAGCAGTCCTCTAGCGGGGGCTTCAGAGACCCAGTACTTC
CASSPLAGASETQYF